These 13 T cell receptor beta chains were sequenced from one sample in a study of CD8 T cells in Susac syndrome. An amount of RNA that ranged from 0.5 to 1 ug was reverse transcribed with random hexamers. TCRdb re-called the immunoSEQ multiplex PCR reads through MiXCR, storing one row per CDR3 protein. The sample contains a few hundred thousand distinct CDR3 sequences, about 88% of which appear only once. Sequenced material: CD8+ T cells from PBMCs. The source of these receptors is a human donor with multiple sclerosis.

The chain carries TRBV28 and TRBJ1-4; the D gene is possibly TRBD1 (5 bases). Germline lookup yields CDR1 MDHEN and CDR2 SYDVKM. This CDR3 region has 15 residues. The germline V and J ends were trimmed by 1 base and 1 base, with 7 bases remaining between them. The CDR3 sequence is CASSLSRGTNEKLFF. The DNA of the CDR3 is TGTGCCAGCAGTTTATCGAGGGGAACTAATGAAAAACTGTTTTTT.

The chain couples TRBV7-9 to TRBJ1-1; no clear D gene. CDR1 is SEHNR and CDR2 is FQNEAQ in the germline V gene (reference sequence). The CDR3 is made up of 10 amino acids. Deletions cut 5 bases from V and 8 bases from J, with 6 bases between. The DNA of the CDR3 is TGTGCCAGCAGCCACAAAGAAGCTTTCTTT. It encodes CASSHKEAFF.

The rearrangement joins TRBV20-1 to TRBJ2-1, with D tentatively TRBD1 (6 bases). The germline V gene encodes CDR1 DFQATT and CDR2 SNEGSKA (reference sequence). The V gene lost 3 bases and the J gene lost 6 bases, with 15 bases spanning the gap. The CDR3 consists of 14 residues. This chain's CDR3 is CSASGGGKVNEQFF. The CDR3 DNA reads as TGCAGTGCTAGTGGGGGCGGTAAGGTCAATGAGCAGTTCTTC.

The chain recombines TRBV28 with TRBJ2-7; 8 bases fit TRBD1. Germline CDR1 MDHEN, CDR2 SYDVKM. The CDR3 contains 14 residues. J was trimmed by 3 bases and V by 3 bases; bases with no gene match: 4. The CDR3 here is CASSFQGARYEQYF. The CDR3, as DNA: TGTGCCAGCAGTTTCCAGGGGGCGCGCTACGAGCAGTACTTC.

The chain recombines TRBV12-3 or TRBV12-4 with TRBJ2-2; tentatively, D is TRBD2 (5 bases). Trimming left V 3 bases short and J 3 bases short, with 11 bases between. This CDR3 has 15 amino acids. CDR3 in DNA: TGTGCCAGCAGTTTTTGGCAGGACTACACCGGGGAGCTGTTTTTT. Translation gives CASSFWQDYTGELFF.

This clonotype was detected only a few times. The chain joins TRBV12-3 or TRBV12-4 to TRBJ2-1; TRBD2 matches at 11 bases. The CDR3 is 14 amino acids. V was clipped by 5 bases and J by 8 bases; unmatched bases: 5. This chain's CDR3 is CASSAGTSGDEQFF. CDR3 coding DNA: TGTGCCAGCAGTGCCGGGACTAGCGGCGATGAGCAGTTCTTC.

This chain links TRBV9 with TRBJ2-7; the D gene is possibly TRBD2 (6 bases). V was cut by 4 bases and J by 7 bases, with 21 bases left in between. The germline V gene encodes CDR1 SGDLS and CDR2 YYNGEE. The CDR3 consists of 15 residues. CDR3 protein: CASSPGDFAVEEQYF. CDR3 nucleotide sequence: TGTGCCAGCAGCCCCGGGGACTTTGCAGTGGAGGAGCAGTACTTC.

The chain has TRBV3-1 and TRBJ2-7; D remains ambiguous. V was cut by 3 bases and J by 2 bases, with 14 bases left in between. The germline CDR1 and CDR2 sequences are LGHDT and YNNKEL (reference sequence). The CDR3 contains 15 residues. CDR3 coding DNA: TGTGCCAGCAGCCATGGAGTTGAAGCGCCCTACGAGCAGTACTTC. Its protein is CASSHGVEAPYEQYF.

In this sample, this clonotype turned up a few times. The chain couples TRBV6-5 to TRBJ2-7; TRBD2 agrees at 9 bases. V was pared by 10 bases and J by 1 base, with 8 bases of the junction left unmatched. In germline, CDR1 is MNHEY, CDR2 SVGAGI. The CDR3 runs 14 residues. The CDR3 DNA reads TGTGCCACCGCGACTAGCGGAGAATCCTACGAGCAGTACTTC. Protein: CATATSGESYEQYF.

The V call is TRBV6-1, the J call TRBJ2-3; 7 bases align to TRBD2. V dropped 6 bases and J dropped 2; count of bases not matched to a gene: 14. The CDR3 sequence is 17 residues long. The V gene's germline CDR1 is MNHNS and CDR2 SASEGT. In nucleotides, the CDR3 is TGTGCCAGCAGACCCGGGCGGGAGCGCTATTCCACAGATACGCAGTATTTT. Translated, it gives CASRPGRERYSTDTQYF.

V gene TRBV28 combines with J gene TRBJ1-5; 8 bases align to TRBD1. CDR1 is MDHEN, CDR2 SYDVKM, per germline. Trimming cost V 6 bases and J 0 bases; bases outside gene matches: 4. This CDR3 spans 15 amino acids. The CDR3 is CASRRQGNSNQPQHF. The CDR3 DNA reads as TGTGCCAGCAGACGACAGGGGAATAGCAATCAGCCCCAGCATTTT.

The V and J genes are TRBV23-1 and TRBJ2-7; unclear D gene. TRBV23-1 is an ORF; its function is uncertain. The CDR3 contains 15 residues. Trimming took 2 bases from V and 0 from J, leaving 11 bases between them. As DNA, the CDR3 is TGCGCCAGCAGTCAACCTGCCAGGTGCTCCTACGAGCAGTACTTC. Its translation: CASSQPARCSYEQYF.

This rearrangement joins TRBV28 to TRBJ1-5; no definite D call. V was pared by 5 bases and J by 1 base, with 15 bases between. CDR1 MDHEN and CDR2 SYDVKM come from the germline V gene. The CDR3 has 16 residues. The DNA of the CDR3 is TGTGCCAGCAGTGACGGGGTGGGGTTAAGCAATCAGCCCCAGCATTTT. Its translation: CASSDGVGLSNQPQHF.